This is a list of T cell receptor beta chains from one sample in a study of high-grade serous ovarian cancer treatment subgroups. Using immunoSEQ multiplex PCR, the repertoire was profiled, and TCRdb retains in-frame clones only, with some absent. The sample has 10,000 to 12,000 clones, more than 65% seen once. The sequencing input was tumor tissue. Receptors were obtained from a human donor with high-grade serous ovarian cancer. Each CDR3 is given with its conserved first and last residue. The D gene is left open where the match is weak. Only some rows state a clone size, as once, few, many or a class for expanded clones.

NA,TRBV7-2,TRBJ1-2,NA,TGTGCCAGCAGCTTAGACAGTACATATGGCTACACCTTC,CASSLDSTYGYTF
NA,TRBV5-4,TRBJ1-3,NA,TGTGCCAGCAGCTTGGACCGGGGGGCCTTCTCTGGAAACACCATATATTTT,CASSLDRGAFSGNTIYF
NA,TRBV5-6,TRBJ1-5,NA,TGTGCCAGCAGCTTGGCCGCACAGGGCCATGGCCCTTATCAGCCCCAGCATTTT,CASSLAAQGHGPYQPQHF
medium-sized,TRBV28,TRBJ1-5,NA,TGTGCCAGCAGTGGACAGCGCGCGGGTCAGCCCCAGCATTTT,CASSGQRAGQPQHF
NA,TRBV11-3,TRBJ2-1,NA,TGTGCCAGCAGCCAAGGTTTGAGGGAAAACAATGAGCAGTTCTTC,CASSQGLRENNEQFF
NA,TRBV7-9,TRBJ1-1,NA,TGTGCCAGCGGCCCCCAAAGGGATTCAACTGAAGCTTTCTTT,CASGPQRDSTEAFF
once,TRBV5-1,TRBJ2-7,NA,TGCGCCAGCAGTCCAGGGCTCGAGCAGTACTTC,CASSPGLEQYF
once,TRBV28,TRBJ1-2,NA,TGTGCCAGCAGTTTATCCCCTAAACAGATCTATGGCTACACCTTC,CASSLSPKQIYGYTF
NA,TRBV7-3,TRBJ1-2,NA,TGTGCCAGCAGCCCGACGGGTTCCTATGGCTACACCTTC,CASSPTGSYGYTF
NA,TRBV11-3,TRBJ2-1,TRBD1,TGTGCCAGCAGCTTGGGCCGACAGGGTCGGTCCTACAATGAGCAGTTCTTC,CASSLGRQGRSYNEQFF
NA,TRBV6-6,TRBJ2-7,TRBD1,TGTGCCAGCAGTTACGACAGGGGGGCCGACGAGCAGTACTTC,CASSYDRGADEQYF
NA,TRBV10-2,TRBJ1-1,NA,TGCGCCAGCAGTGAGTCTCAACTTTATGAAGCTTTCTTT,CASSESQLYEAFF
NA,TRBV6-6,TRBJ2-3,NA,TGTGCCGGCCAGGGCTCAGGGACAGATACGCAGTATTTT,CAGQGSGTDTQYF
NA,TRBV4-1,TRBJ1-1,NA,TGCGCCAGCAGCCAAGGGAAGGATGTGAACACTGAAGCTTTCTTT,CASSQGKDVNTEAFF
few,TRBV7-7,TRBJ2-1,TRBD2,TGTGCTAGCAGCTTAGTGGCACCGGGACTAGCGGAGTACAATGAGCAGTTCTTC,CASSLVAPGLAEYNEQFF
NA,TRBV7-3,TRBJ2-7,TRBD1,TGTGCCAGCAGCGTCTCCGGGACAGGTGCCTACGAGCAGTACTTC,CASSVSGTGAYEQYF
NA,TRBV29-1,TRBJ1-5,NA,TGCAGCGTAAAGGGGGGGCCGGGCAATCAGCCCCAGCATTTT,CSVKGGPGNQPQHF
few,TRBV27,TRBJ2-3,TRBD2,TGTGCCAGCACCCCGGGGGGGGGATCCACAGATACGCAGTATTTT,CASTPGGGSTDTQYF
NA,TRBV27,TRBJ2-5,NA,TGTGCCAGCAGTTTAAGTTTGGAGACCCAGTACTTC,CASSLSLETQYF
NA,TRBV29-1,TRBJ1-5,NA,TGCAGCGTTGGGTCGGGACACTCCAATCAGCCCCAGCATTTT,CSVGSGHSNQPQHF
NA,TRBV27,TRBJ2-4,NA,TGTGCCAGCAGTTCCCGGGTCGGAGGAAACATTCAGTACTTC,CASSSRVGGNIQYF
NA,TRBV19,TRBJ2-7,NA,TGTGCCAGTAGTATGGCCGGCGGATCCTACGAGCAGTACTTC,CASSMAGGSYEQYF
NA,TRBV4-1,TRBJ2-7,NA,TGCGCCAGCAGCCATGAGGACACCTACGAGCAGTACTTC,CASSHEDTYEQYF
NA,TRBV2,TRBJ2-7,TRBD2,TGTGCCAGCAGTGCGCTGACTAGCGGGAGCGACGAGCAGTACTTC,CASSALTSGSDEQYF
NA,TRBV19,TRBJ1-1,NA,TGTGCCAGTAGTATAGGGGGTCGGGATACCGCTTTCTTT,CASSIGGRDTAFF
NA,TRBV28,TRBJ1-2,TRBD1,TGTGCCAGCAGGGAGACAGGGTACTATGGCTACACCTTC,CASRETGYYGYTF
few,TRBV7-3,TRBJ2-2,TRBD2,TGTGCCAGCAGCTTAACTAGCGGGGCGAACACCGGGGAGCTGTTTTTT,CASSLTSGANTGELFF
once,TRBV25-1,TRBJ2-3,TRBD2,TGTGCCAGCGCCCGAAGCCGGGGAGCGGGAGTGGATACGCAGTATTTT,CASARSRGAGVDTQYF
NA,TRBV7-2,TRBJ1-1,NA,TGTGCCAGCAGCCTAAGGGAGGGGGACACTGAAGCTTTCTTT,CASSLREGDTEAFF
NA,TRBV19,TRBJ2-7,TRBD2,TGTGCCAGTAGGACTGGCGGGACTAGCTCCTACGAGCAGTACTTC,CASRTGGTSSYEQYF
NA,TRBV10-3,TRBJ1-5,NA,TGTGCCATCGGAGGGAATAGCAATCAGCCCCAGCATTTT,CAIGGNSNQPQHF
NA,TRBV18,TRBJ2-7,NA,TGTGCCAGCTCACCACCGTTCCGTTACGAGCAGTACTTC,CASSPPFRYEQYF
medium-sized,TRBV18,TRBJ2-7,NA,TGTGCCAGCTCACCCTCCGGGGACGATACCTACGAGCAGTACTTC,CASSPSGDDTYEQYF
once,TRBV9,TRBJ1-2,NA,TGTGCCAGCAGCCCCCCGGGAAGGGGGAATTATGGCTACACCTTC,CASSPPGRGNYGYTF
NA,TRBV19,TRBJ2-7,NA,TGTGCCAGTAGTAGGCAGGGATCGACCTACGAGCAGTACTTC,CASSRQGSTYEQYF